These 24 T cell receptor beta chains were all obtained from the same sample, sequenced in a study of blood T cell repertoires in COVID-19. TCRdb's copy holds only in-frame clones and misses some; the assay was immunoSEQ multiplex PCR. The data hold about 190,000 clones, with 82% observed a single time. The material sequenced was peripheral blood. These receptors all come from a woman aged 55-75 years with COVID-19, enrolled during active disease.

V and J are TRBV3-1 (or the pseudogene TRBV3-2) and TRBJ2-7; 10 positions agree with TRBD2. The CDR3 is made up of 17 amino acids. Looked up from germline, CDR1 is LGHDT and CDR2 is YNNKEL (reference sequence). V lost 4 bases, J lost 3 bases, and 12 bases stayed unmatched. CDR3: CASSRHSGRSWIYEQYF. The DNA for the CDR3 is TGTGCCAGCAGCCGGCATAGCGGGAGGTCCTGGATCTACGAGCAGTACTTC.

CDR3 protein: CATRSSSYEQYF. In nucleotides, the CDR3 is TGTGCCACCCGATCGAGCTCCTACGAGCAGTACTTC. This chain uses TRBV10-3 with TRBJ2-7; D not certain. Germline lookup yields CDR1 ENHRY and CDR2 SYGVKD. This CDR3 comprises 12 residues. The V end was cut by 10 bases, the J end by 0 bases, with 10 bases between.

The chain employs TRBV5-1 and TRBJ2-1; possibly TRBD1 for D (6 bases). CDR1 SGHRS and CDR2 YFSETQ come from the germline V gene. Between the trimmed V and J ends, which lost 4 bases and 3 bases, there was a span of 11 bases. This CDR3 has 14 residues. For the CDR3, the DNA is TGCGCCAGCAGCCCATCGGACAGCTACAATGAGCAGTTCTTC. The encoded protein is CASSPSDSYNEQFF.

V usage is TRBV10-3 and J usage is TRBJ1-1, with unresolved D. Germline V gene sequence: CDR1 ENHRY, CDR2 SYGVKD. The CDR3 contains 13 residues. V dropped 10 bases and J dropped 3 bases, with 15 bases sitting between them. CDR3 bases: TGTGCCACCTCTCACGGGAGGGACACTGAAGCTTTCTTT. Amino acids: CATSHGRDTEAFF.

The chain joins TRBV4-1 to TRBJ1-3; no definite D call. The length of the CDR3 is 17 residues. The V and J ends lost 0 bases and 0 bases respectively, with 12 bases between them. CDR1 and CDR2 from the germline V gene are MGHRA and YSYEKL. In DNA, the CDR3 is TGCGCCAGCAGCCAAGATCGGTCTCACCTCTCTGGAAACACCATATATTTT. Translated, it gives CASSQDRSHLSGNTIYF.

The chain carries TRBV6-6 and TRBJ1-4; perhaps TRBD1 as D (5 bases). The CDR3 consists of 15 residues. V was cut by 6 bases and J by 8 bases, with 19 bases left in between. Germline V gene lookup returns CDR1 MNHNY and CDR2 SVGAGI (reference sequence). CDR3 residues: CASRLRGGGEEKLFF. The CDR3, as DNA: TGTGCCAGCAGACTAAGGGGAGGTGGGGAGGAAAAACTGTTTTTT.

This chain connects TRBV5-1 to TRBJ2-7; 7 bases agree with TRBD1. CDR1 and CDR2 (germline): SGHRS, YFSETQ. This CDR3 has 15 residues. The junction had 11 bases not matched to a gene; V was cut back by 3 bases and J by 5 bases. CDR3 nucleotide sequence: TGCGCCAGCAGCTCGGGAATGGGACAGACCCACGAGCAGTACTTC. Protein sequence: CASSSGMGQTHEQYF.

This clone has only one observation. The rearrangement joins TRBV6-5 to TRBJ1-6; maybe TRBD1 (6 bases). The CDR3 contains 15 residues. Germline V CDR1 and CDR2: MNHEY, SVGAGI. V shed 5 bases and J shed 5 bases, with 13 bases lying between them. Here the CDR3 DNA reads TGTGCCAGCAGTAGGGCGACAGGCAATAATTCACCCCTCCACTTT. As protein: CASSRATGNNSPLHF.

V gene TRBV10-3 combines with J gene TRBJ2-7, with 9 bases lining up with TRBD2. The CDR3 consists of 17 residues. Germline CDR1 and CDR2: ENHRY and SYGVKD. The J segment lost 5 bases and the V segment lost 10 bases, leaving 21 bases of the junction unmatched. CDR3 nucleotides: TGTGCCACCTCCCGGGTAGCGGGGGCCCGAGAGGGAGACGAGCAGTACGTC. Residues: CATSRVAGAREGDEQYV.

The chain recombines TRBV6-5 with TRBJ2-1, with D perhaps TRBD2 (5 bases). This CDR3 comprises 13 residues. Germline CDR1 MNHEY, CDR2 SVGAGI. The V gene lost 2 bases and the J gene lost 8 bases, with 10 bases spanning the gap. CDR3 residues: CASSYGAGDEQFF. In DNA, the CDR3 is TGTGCCAGCAGTTACGGAGCCGGGGATGAGCAGTTCTTC.

The chain recombines TRBV28 with TRBJ2-1; 11 nucleotides agree with TRBD2. Germline CDR1 is MDHEN and CDR2 is SYDVKM. The CDR3 has 15 amino acids. The trim removed 6 bases at V and 8 bases at J, leaving 9 bases unmatched. Here the CDR3 reads CASSNIAGGLYEQFF. The CDR3 DNA reads TGTGCCAGCAGCAACATAGCGGGGGGGCTTTATGAGCAGTTCTTC. Full variable domain (remainder filled in from reference TRBV28 and TRBJ2-1): DVKVTQSSRYLVKRTGEKVFLECVQDMDHENMFWYRQDPGLGLRLIYFSYDVKMKEKGDIPEGYSVSREKKERFSLILESASTNQTSMYLCASSNIAGGLYEQFFGPGTRLTVL.

The chain has TRBV3-1 (or the pseudogene TRBV3-2) and TRBJ2-3; D is ambiguous. This CDR3 spans 13 amino acids. The germline gives CDR1 LGHDT, CDR2 YNNKEL (reference sequence). V was pared by 8 bases and J by 1 base, with 10 bases between. The DNA for the CDR3 is TGTGCCAGCGGGCTCCAGGGCACAGATACGCAGTATTTT. Protein product: CASGLQGTDTQYF.

V usage is TRBV28 and J usage is TRBJ2-1, with 10 bases matching TRBD2. Germline loops: CDR1 MDHEN, CDR2 SYDVKM. V shed 8 bases and J 6 bases; nucleotides not matched to a gene: 13. The CDR3 has 16 amino acids. The CDR3 bases are TGTGCCAGCGTGAATTACGCGGCTAGCGGGAGCAATGAGCAGTTCTTC. Protein product: CASVNYAASGSNEQFF.

The chain employs TRBV18 and TRBJ2-2, with TRBD2 as a possible D gene (5 bases). CDR3 length: 16 residues. CDR1 KGHSH and CDR2 LQKENI come from the germline V gene. V was trimmed by 2 bases and J by 0 bases, leaving 10 bases between them. CDR3 DNA sequence: TGTGCCAGCTCACCAATCCGGGATTCGAACACCGGGGAGCTGTTTTTT. Translation gives CASSPIRDSNTGELFF.

The V and J genes are TRBV5-6 and TRBJ1-3, with 9 nucleotides matching TRBD1. Germline CDR1 reads SGHDT; CDR2 reads YYEEEE. The CDR3 covers 14 residues. The junction had 3 bases not matched to a gene; V was cut back by 4 bases and J by 4 bases. CDR3 DNA sequence: TGTGCCAGCAGCCGGACAGGGGCGGGAAACACCATATATTTT. It codes for CASSRTGAGNTIYF.

V is TRBV7-6 and J is TRBJ2-7, with TRBD1 as a possible D gene (6 bases). V was pared by 6 bases and J by 0 bases, with 9 bases between. This CDR3 region has 13 residues. Germline CDR1 and CDR2: SGHVS and FNYEAQ. The CDR3 DNA is TGTGCCAGCAGTTGGACAGACTCCTACGAGCAGTACTTC. Amino acid sequence: CASSWTDSYEQYF.

This clone has a handful of counts. The gene calls are TRBV6-2 or TRBV6-3 and TRBJ2-5; perhaps TRBD1 as D (5 bases). There are 16 residues in the CDR3. V was clipped by 0 bases and J by 4 bases, with 15 bases between them. Germline V gene sequence: CDR1 MNHEY, CDR2 SVGEGT. The CDR3 DNA sequence: TGTGCCAGCAGTTACTCGACAGCGATTTTGGGAGAGACCCAGTACTTC. Protein: CASSYSTAILGETQYF.

The gene calls are TRBV7-3 and TRBJ2-5, with 7 bases fitting TRBD1. This CDR3 has 15 amino acids. The germline V gene encodes CDR1 SGHTA and CDR2 FQGTGA. J lost 2 bases, V lost 6 bases, and 9 bases had no gene match. Here the CDR3 DNA reads TGTGCCAGCAGTCCCACAGGGGCCGATCAAGAGACCCAGTACTTC. Its translation: CASSPTGADQETQYF.

J is TRBJ2-7 and V is TRBV19; possibly TRBD2 for D (6 bases). V lost 4 bases and J 2 bases, leaving 15 bases between the germline ends. Per the germline V gene, CDR1 is LNHDA and CDR2 is SQIVND (reference sequence). The CDR3 loop spans 15 amino acids. The CDR3 region has the DNA TGTGCCAGTAGTAGAGGAGGGGCTGATGCCTACGAGCAGTACTTC. Translating gives CASSRGGADAYEQYF.

V and J are TRBV6-6 and TRBJ1-6, with TRBD1 identical over 9 bases. The CDR3 runs 14 residues. After removal of 10 bases from V and 4 bases from J, the junction contained 5 bases not matched to a gene. Germline assignment: CDR1 MNHNY and CDR2 SVGAGI (reference sequence). The CDR3 region is CATTDRGYNSPLHF. CDR3 DNA sequence: TGTGCCACCACGGACAGGGGTTATAATTCACCCCTCCACTTT.

This clone is a singleton in its sample. DNA for the CDR3: TGTGCCAGCTCGGCCGGACAGGGGTTTAGGGCAAGCTTCTATGGCTACACCTTC. Translated, it gives CASSAGQGFRASFYGYTF. This chain joins TRBV18 and TRBJ1-2; 9 bases line up with TRBD1. CDR1 KGHSH and CDR2 LQKENI come from the germline V gene. The CDR3 totals 18 residues. Losses at the gene ends were 6 bases for V and 4 bases for J; bases not matched to a gene: 18.

This sequence joins TRBV6-6 and TRBJ2-1; perhaps TRBD2 as D (6 bases). The CDR3 extends over 17 amino acids. From germline, CDR1 is MNHNY and CDR2 SVGAGI (reference sequence). Trimming stripped 5 bases from V and 10 bases from J, with 27 bases between. CDR3 protein: CASSPLGGAAAPSEQFF. The CDR3 coding sequence is TGTGCCAGCAGTCCATTGGGGGGAGCGGCGGCCCCCTCGGAGCAGTTCTTC.

This chain connects TRBV4-1 to TRBJ2-3, with 8 bases identical to TRBD1. This CDR3 region has 15 residues. The junction had 7 bases not matched to a gene; V was cut back by 4 bases and J by 4 bases. The germline gives CDR1 MGHRA, CDR2 YSYEKL. CDR3 loop: CASSLRTGSADTQYF. DNA of the CDR3: TGCGCCAGCAGCCTGCGGACAGGGTCGGCAGATACGCAGTATTTT.

The chain is built from TRBV7-3 and TRBJ2-1, with TRBD2 identical over 8 bases. Germline V gene sequence: CDR1 SGHTA, CDR2 FQGTGA. This CDR3 has 16 residues. V was pared by 1 base and J by 4 bases, with 6 bases of the junction left unmatched. The CDR3 DNA reads TGTGCCAGCAGCTTAATCCCGGGAGGGGGTTACAATGAGCAGTTCTTC. The encoded protein is CASSLIPGGGYNEQFF.